These 27 T cell receptor beta chains came from one sample sequenced in a study of sequential checkpoint blockade in melanoma. This sample's treatment: randomized to nivolumab then ipilimumab (arm A) or the reverse (arm B). Libraries were prepared by immunoSEQ multiplex PCR; TCRdb keeps only in-frame clonotypes and omits some of them. The sample holds 20,000 or so clones, over 60% seen once. The source was CD8+ T cells sorted from blood (inferred from file names), collected from a patient given nivolumab and ipilimumab in sequence. These receptor sequences come from a human donor with melanoma.

The gene calls are TRBV27 and TRBJ2-7; possibly TRBD1 for D (5 bases). The CDR3 runs 14 residues. Trimming shortened V by 1 base and J by 1 base, and 8 bases separated the two germline ends. Germline CDR1 reads MNHEY; CDR2 reads SMNVEV (reference sequence). DNA for the CDR3: TGTGCCAGCAGTTTATTGCAGGGTTCCTACGAGCAGTACTTC. Protein product: CASSLLQGSYEQYF.

The rearrangement uses TRBV10-3 and TRBJ2-5; 13 bases fit TRBD2. The tail of the sequence fits TRBJ2-7 better, so the J call may be wrong. Germline V CDR1 and CDR2: ENHRY, SYGVKD. The CDR3 consists of 18 residues. The CDR3 sequence is CAISESLFRTSGSYEQYF. CDR3 DNA sequence: TGTGCCATCAGTGAGTCCCTATTTAGGACTAGCGGGAGCTACGAGCAGTACTTC.

The gene calls are TRBV29-1 and TRBJ2-7; perhaps TRBD1 as D (6 bases). CDR3 size: 15 residues. Trimming removed 0 bases from V and 2 bases from J, with 14 bases in between. CDR1 and CDR2 from the germline V gene are SQVTM and ANQGSEA. The CDR3 DNA sequence: TGCAGCGTTGAAGATCCTCAGGGGACCACCTACGAGCAGTACTTC. Its protein product is CSVEDPQGTTYEQYF.

J is TRBJ2-2 and V is TRBV15, with 9 bases lining up with TRBD2. CDR3 length: 19 residues. The germline V gene encodes CDR1 LNHNV and CDR2 YYDKDF (reference sequence). V lost 0 bases, J lost 6 bases, and 14 bases stayed unmatched. CDR3 loop: CATSRDGLAGSSISGELFF. CDR3 in DNA: TGTGCCACCAGCAGAGATGGCCTAGCGGGAAGCTCGATTTCCGGGGAGCTGTTTTTT. Using reference TRBV15 and TRBJ2-2 for the parts outside the CDR3, the full variable domain is DAMVIQNPRYQVTQFGKPVTLSCSQTLNHNVMYWYQQKSSQAPKLLFHYYDKDFNNEADTPDNFQSRRPNTSFCFLDIRSPGLGDTAMYLCATSRDGLAGSSISGELFFGEGSRLTVL.

The genes are TRBV6-6 and TRBJ2-1, with D maybe TRBD1 (5 bases). CDR3 length equals 14 residues. Trimming removed 7 bases at V and 4 bases at J, with 14 bases between. Germline V CDR1 and CDR2: MNHNY, SVGAGI (reference sequence). This chain's CDR3 is CASTPISGYNEQFF. CDR3 in DNA: TGTGCCAGCACACCAATCTCAGGGTACAATGAGCAGTTCTTC.

The rearrangement links TRBV7-8 to TRBJ2-1, with D possibly being TRBD1 (6 bases). CDR1 and CDR2 (germline): SGHVS, FQNEAQ. V was cut by 6 bases and J by 0 bases, with 12 bases left in between. CDR3 length: 15 amino acids. The CDR3 sequence: CASREGGSSYNEQFF. In DNA, the CDR3 is TGTGCCAGCAGGGAAGGGGGTAGCTCCTACAATGAGCAGTTCTTC.

The chain combines TRBV5-5 with TRBJ1-1; D is perhaps TRBD1 (5 bases). Trimming shortened V by 2 bases and J by 1 base, and 15 bases separated the two germline ends. The length of the CDR3 is 16 residues. CDR1 is SGHKS, CDR2 YYEKEE, per germline (reference sequence). DNA for the CDR3: TGTGCCAGCAGCTTAAGTTTCCCGGGGGAGAACACTGAAGCTTTCTTT. Its protein is CASSLSFPGENTEAFF. Using reference TRBV5-5 and TRBJ1-1 for the parts outside the CDR3, the full variable domain is DAGVTQSPTHLIKTRGQQVTLRCSPISGHKSVSWYQQVLGQGPQFIFQYYEKEERGRGNFPDRFSARQFPNYSSELNVNALLLGDSALYLCASSLSFPGENTEAFFGQGTRLTVV.

The chain uses TRBV19 and TRBJ2-5; perhaps TRBD1 as D (5 bases). The CDR3 runs 15 residues. Trimming pared 3 bases from V and 4 bases from J, leaving 15 bases between. CDR1 LNHDA and CDR2 SQIVND come from the germline V gene (reference sequence). DNA for the CDR3: TGTGCCAGTAGTATCTCAGGGTTCGTGCGAGAGACCCAGTACTTC. Its translation is CASSISGFVRETQYF.

The chain is built from TRBV5-1 and TRBJ1-1; 7 bases line up with TRBD1. Per the germline V gene, CDR1 is SGHRS and CDR2 is YFSETQ. This CDR3 has 15 amino acids. V lost 4 bases to trimming and J lost 1 base; unmatched junction nucleotides: 7. CDR3 bases: TGCGCCAGCAGCCCGGCAGGGGGTAGGAACACTGAAGCTTTCTTT. This gives the protein CASSPAGGRNTEAFF. The variable domain in full, completed from reference TRBV5-1 and TRBJ1-1, reads KAGVTQTPRYLIKTRGQQVTLSCSPISGHRSVSWYQQTPGQGLQFLFEYFSETQRNKGNFPGRFSGRQFSNSRSEMNVSTLELGDSALYLCASSPAGGRNTEAFFGQGTRLTVV.

V gene TRBV10-2 combines with J gene TRBJ2-5, with D perhaps matching TRBD1 (5 bases). The closer fit of TRBJ2-7 to the DNA end suggests the J call may be wrong. The CDR3 loop spans 14 amino acids. Germline V gene lookup returns CDR1 WSHSY and CDR2 SAAADI. CDR3 amino acids: CASSEKGISYEQYF. The CDR3 DNA follows: TGCGCCAGCAGTGAGAAGGGGATCTCCTACGAGCAGTACTTC.

J is TRBJ2-2 and V is TRBV7-9; maybe TRBD2 (6 bases). CDR1 is SEHNR and CDR2 is FQNEAQ in the germline V gene (reference sequence). CDR3 length: 14 amino acids. V lost 1 base, J lost 7 bases, and 10 bases lay in between. In DNA, the CDR3 is TGTGCCAGCAGCTTAGTTCTGGAGGGCGGGGAGCTGTTTTTT. Its translation is CASSLVLEGGELFF.

This clone was counted only a few times. J is TRBJ2-2 and V is TRBV30; 12 positions agree with TRBD2. The length of the CDR3 is 16 residues. Germline CDR1 is GTSNPN and CDR2 is SVGIG (reference sequence). V was pared by 1 base and J by 3 bases, with 3 bases of the junction left unmatched. The DNA for the CDR3 is TGTGCCTGGAGTGCTCTAGCGGGGGGGGACACCGGGGAGCTGTTTTTT. It yields the protein CAWSALAGGDTGELFF.

V gene TRBV15 combines with J gene TRBJ1-5; 7 bases agree with TRBD1. The V segment lost 4 bases and the J segment 1 base; nucleotides outside the gene matches: 4. CDR3 length equals 15 residues. Germline V gives CDR1 LNHNV, CDR2 YYDKDF (reference sequence). CDR3 coding DNA: TGTGCCACCAGCACCGTGACAGGGAGCAATCAGCCCCAGCATTTT. Translated: CATSTVTGSNQPQHF. Filled out from reference TRBV15 and TRBJ1-5, the complete variable domain reads DAMVIQNPRYQVTQFGKPVTLSCSQTLNHNVMYWYQQKSSQAPKLLFHYYDKDFNNEADTPDNFQSRRPNTSFCFLDIRSPGLGDTAMYLCATSTVTGSNQPQHFGDGTRLSIL.

This clone appeared a single time. The V and J genes are TRBV4-1 and TRBJ2-2; no reliable D call. Trimming left V 10 bases short and J 6 bases short, with 9 bases between. Germline V gene sequence: CDR1 MGHRA, CDR2 YSYEKL. The CDR3 is 11 residues long. The CDR3, as DNA: TGCGCCACCTCGGGTGCCGGGGAGCTGTTTTTT. It is translated as CATSGAGELFF.

CDR3 protein: CASSLGLAGTGELFF. Written as DNA, the CDR3 is TGCGCCAGCTCCCTCGGACTAGCGGGCACCGGGGAGCTGTTTTTT. The chain links TRBV10-2 to TRBJ2-2; 11 bases align to TRBD2. The V gene's germline CDR1 is WSHSY and CDR2 SAAADI. With V trimmed by 8 bases and J by 4 bases, 6 bases remained unmatched. This CDR3 has 15 amino acids.

The chain recombines TRBV13 with TRBJ2-7; possible D gene TRBD1, 6 bases. The germline V and J ends were trimmed by 3 bases and 0 bases, with 9 bases remaining between them. Germline values: CDR1 PRHDT, CDR2 FYEKMQ (reference sequence). The CDR3 has 14 residues. In DNA form, the CDR3 reads TGTGCCAGCAGCTTCAGGGGCGGCTCCTACGAGCAGTACTTC. This sequence encodes CASSFRGGSYEQYF.

A few counts support this clone. The chain combines TRBV21-1 with TRBJ2-7; TRBD1 is taken as the D call from the table, unchecked against the DNA. TRBV21-1 corresponds to a pseudogene. The CDR3 is 10 residues long. The CDR3 sequence: CRPYSYEQYF. DNA of the CDR3: TGTCGCCCTTACTCCTACGAGCAGTACTTC.

The chain recombines TRBV7-9 with TRBJ2-7, with 10 bases fitting TRBD2. Germline V gene sequence: CDR1 SEHNR, CDR2 FQNEAQ (reference sequence). This CDR3 has 16 amino acids. V lost 4 bases and J lost 0; bases outside the gene matches: 6. CDR3 region: CASSSHGTSDSYEQYF. CDR3 nucleotides: TGTGCCAGCAGCTCACACGGGACTAGCGACTCCTACGAGCAGTACTTC.

This clone was observed once. The chain is built from TRBV9 and TRBJ2-5; 7 bases map to TRBD2. The better agreement between TRBJ2-7 and the DNA end casts doubt on the J call. The germline V gene encodes CDR1 SGDLS and CDR2 YYNGEE. The CDR3 loop spans 17 amino acids. The CDR3 DNA reads as TGTGCCAGCAGCGTAGAGGGGAGTGCGGGGGTTGGCTACGAGCAGTACTTC. It yields the protein CASSVEGSAGVGYEQYF.

The chain carries TRBV10-3 and TRBJ2-7, with 10 bases aligning to TRBD2. CDR1 is ENHRY, CDR2 SYGVKD, per germline. The CDR3 has 22 amino acids. Trimming at V came to 0 bases and at J to 1 base, leaving 21 bases not matched to a gene. In DNA form, the CDR3 reads TGTGCCATCAGTGAGTCGAACAGGCTAGCGGGAGAGGGGGGGCAGGGTTCCTACGAGCAGTACTTC. As protein: CAISESNRLAGEGGQGSYEQYF.

This clone qualifies as medium-sized. The V gene is TRBV4-1, the J gene TRBJ1-1; no definite D call. Germline loops: CDR1 MGHRA, CDR2 YSYEKL. CDR3 size: 14 residues. V was trimmed by 0 bases and J by 6 bases, leaving 11 bases between them. CDR3 residues: CASSQDSAEAEAFF. The CDR3 DNA reads as TGCGCCAGCAGCCAAGATAGCGCGGAGGCTGAAGCTTTCTTT.

This rearrangement joins TRBV27 to TRBJ2-5; unclear D gene. Germline CDR1 is MNHEY and CDR2 is SMNVEV (reference sequence). The CDR3 consists of 13 residues. V was trimmed by 3 bases and J by 3 bases, leaving 8 bases between them. The CDR3 reads CASSFLDKETQYF. CDR3 coding DNA: TGTGCCAGCAGTTTTCTAGATAAAGAGACCCAGTACTTC.

Within the sample, this clone is medium-sized. The rearrangement joins TRBV28 to TRBJ1-1; D not resolved. The CDR3 loop spans 13 amino acids. V dropped 2 bases and J dropped 3 bases, with 7 bases sitting between them. Germline V gives CDR1 MDHEN, CDR2 SYDVKM. The CDR3 is CASSLAGDTEAFF. The CDR3 nucleotides read TGTGCCAGCAGTTTAGCGGGAGACACTGAAGCTTTCTTT.

The chain employs TRBV4-1 and TRBJ1-1; D not certain. CDR1 is MGHRA, CDR2 YSYEKL, per germline. The CDR3 is 15 amino acids. Trimming stripped 4 bases from V and 1 base from J, with 13 bases between. CDR3 in amino acids: CASSRSGLPNTEAFF. CDR3 coding DNA: TGCGCCAGCAGCCGGTCAGGTCTGCCGAACACTGAAGCTTTCTTT.

V and J are TRBV7-3 and TRBJ2-1, with 12 bases aligning to TRBD1. Germline trimming cut 4 bases from V and 6 bases from J; bases unmatched to any gene: 10. The CDR3 length is 17 residues. Germline values: CDR1 SGHTA, CDR2 FQGTGA. CDR3 bases: TGTGCCAGCAGCTCGCGGGACAGGGGGCAGTTGGGCAATGAGCAGTTCTTC. Amino acid sequence: CASSSRDRGQLGNEQFF.

This clone is a singleton in its sample. J is TRBJ1-1 and V is TRBV19, with D perhaps matching TRBD1 (6 bases). The CDR3 extends over 15 amino acids. V was cut by 0 bases and J by 7 bases, with 15 bases left in between. CDR1 LNHDA and CDR2 SQIVND come from the germline V gene (reference sequence). The CDR3 DNA reads TGTGCCAGTAGTATAGATCGGGCAGGGGTGGATGAAGCTTTCTTT. Translation gives CASSIDRAGVDEAFF.

This clone appeared a single time. The J gene is TRBJ2-7, the V gene TRBV27, with 13 nucleotides matching TRBD2. V lost 5 bases to trimming and J lost 3 bases; unmatched junction nucleotides: 7. From germline, CDR1 is MNHEY and CDR2 SMNVEV (reference sequence). This CDR3 contains 16 residues. CDR3 DNA sequence: TGTGCCAGCAGTCCGCCGACTAGCGGGAGGAGCTACGAGCAGTACTTC. It encodes CASSPPTSGRSYEQYF.